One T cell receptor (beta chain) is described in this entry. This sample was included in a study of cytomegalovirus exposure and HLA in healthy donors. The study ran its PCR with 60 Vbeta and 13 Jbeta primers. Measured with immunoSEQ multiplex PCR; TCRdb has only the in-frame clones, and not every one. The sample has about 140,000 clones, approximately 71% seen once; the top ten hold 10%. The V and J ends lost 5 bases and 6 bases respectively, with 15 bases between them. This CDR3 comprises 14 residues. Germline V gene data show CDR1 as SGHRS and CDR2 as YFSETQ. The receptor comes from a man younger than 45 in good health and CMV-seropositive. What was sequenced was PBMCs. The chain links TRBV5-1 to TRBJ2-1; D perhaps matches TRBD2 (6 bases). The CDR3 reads CASSPLSGVNEQFF. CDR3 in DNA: TGCGCCAGCAGTCCACTTTCGGGAGTCAATGAGCAGTTCTTC.